The source of this TCR beta chain is a study of blood T cell repertoires in COVID-19. In the study overall: Acute and convalescent COVID-19 samples came from the United States, Italy and Spain. From T cells, B-cell-depleted T cells, or PBMCs came the material, which was cDNA or gDNA.

Original handling: Estimation of nucleated cell counts was performed using reference gene primer amplification. Measured with immunoSEQ multiplex PCR; TCRdb has only the in-frame clones, and not every one. V, J and clone size reflect that table, while D and trimming were determined from the DNA. The sample lists some 97,000 clones, approximately 84% occurring once. The CDR3 has 16 residues. Germline V gives CDR1 SNHLY, CDR2 FYNNEI. Deletions cut 6 bases from V and 7 bases from J, with 24 bases between. The J gene is TRBJ1-2, the V gene TRBV2; D is undetermined. The sequencing input was peripheral blood. The receptor's source is a man aged 25 to 40 in a cohort sampled during active COVID-19. The CDR3 sequence is CASRGENVPTEGGYTF. In DNA form, the CDR3 reads TGTGCCAGCAGGGGAGAAAATGTTCCTACCGAGGGTGGCTACACCTTC. The full variable domain, its missing parts supplied by reference TRBV2 and TRBJ1-2, is EPEVTQTPSHQVTQMGQEVILRCVPISNHLYFYWYRQILGQKVEFLVSFYNNEISEKSEIFDDQFSVERPDGSNFTLKIRSTKLEDSAMYFCASRGENVPTEGGYTFGSGTRLTVV.